The 32 T cell receptor beta chains below come from one sample, sequenced in a study of blood T cell repertoires in COVID-19. Using immunoSEQ multiplex PCR, the repertoire was profiled, and TCRdb retains in-frame clones only, with some absent. The table lists around 230,000 clones, approximately 82% of them singletons, with roughly 2.7% in the top ten. The sequenced sample consisted of peripheral blood. The receptors were sampled from a woman aged 70-85 years with active or convalescent COVID-19.

The gene calls are TRBV11-3 and TRBJ2-1, with 9 bases matching TRBD1. This CDR3 has 17 residues. Trimming took 2 bases from V and 3 from J; bases not matched to a gene: 8. Germline V gives CDR1 SGHNT, CDR2 YENEEA. The CDR3 sequence: CASSLTRTGGLYNEQFF. CDR3 sequence (DNA): TGTGCCAGCAGCTTAACGCGTACAGGGGGCCTCTACAATGAGCAGTTCTTC.

The chain couples TRBV5-1 to TRBJ2-1; no clear D gene. There are 12 residues in the CDR3. Germline lookup yields CDR1 SGHRS and CDR2 YFSETQ. V was clipped by 2 bases and J by 9 bases, with 9 bases between them. In DNA form, the CDR3 reads TGCGCCAGCAGCTTTAGTTCGGGTGAGCAGTTCTTC. Amino acids: CASSFSSGEQFF.

The chain recombines TRBV30 with TRBJ1-5; maybe TRBD1 (6 bases). CDR1 and CDR2 (germline): GTSNPN, SVGIG (reference sequence). The V gene lost 1 base and the J gene lost 0 bases, with 16 bases spanning the gap. There are 17 residues in the CDR3. CDR3 coding DNA: TGTGCCTGGAGTGATGCCGGACAGAGCCTTAGCAATCAGCCCCAGCATTTT. This gives the protein CAWSDAGQSLSNQPQHF.

This chain joins TRBV18 and TRBJ1-2; 11 bases are a match to TRBD1. The CDR3 runs 20 residues. J was trimmed by 7 bases and V by 3 bases; bases with no gene match: 22. The germline V gene encodes CDR1 KGHSH and CDR2 LQKENI. CDR3 residues: CASSPISFPGQGDFFFGYTF. The CDR3, as DNA: TGTGCCAGCTCACCGATCTCTTTCCCGGGACAGGGGGACTTTTTTTTTGGCTACACCTTC. Full variable domain (remainder filled in from reference TRBV18 and TRBJ1-2): NAGVMQNPRHLVRRRGQEARLRCSPMKGHSHVYWYRQLPEEGLKFMVYLQKENIIDESGMPKERFSAEFPKEGPSILRIQQVVRGDSAAYFCASSPISFPGQGDFFFGYTFGSGTRLTVV.

This clone appeared a single time. This chain joins TRBV27 and TRBJ1-6; TRBD1 is a possible D gene (5 bases). The CDR3 has 17 amino acids. The V end lost 5 bases, the J end lost 1 base, and 15 bases lay between the germline ends. Germline V gene lookup returns CDR1 MNHEY and CDR2 SMNVEV (reference sequence). The CDR3 spells CASSPGARGSYNSPLHF. The CDR3 DNA follows: TGTGCCAGCAGTCCCGGGGCTCGGGGGTCCTATAATTCACCCCTCCACTTT.

CDR3 sequence reads: CASKKRDRDYEQYF. In nucleotides, the CDR3 is TGTGCCAGCAAAAAAAGAGACAGGGACTACGAGCAGTACTTC. V gene TRBV27 combines with J gene TRBJ2-7; 7 bases line up with TRBD1. After removal of 7 bases from V and 3 bases from J, the junction contained 9 bases not matched to a gene. Per germline, CDR1 MNHEY and CDR2 SMNVEV (reference sequence). This CDR3 has 14 amino acids.

The V gene is TRBV6-2 or TRBV6-3, the J gene TRBJ1-2; D uncertain. The germline V gene has CDR1 MNHEY and CDR2 SVGEGT. V was shortened by 2 bases and J by 3 bases, with 10 bases between the two germline ends. The CDR3 has 14 amino acids. CDR3 DNA sequence: TGTGCCAGCAGTTACCTCCTTTTCGACTATGGCTACACCTTC. This gives the protein CASSYLLFDYGYTF.

This clone was seen a few times. This sequence joins TRBV18 and TRBJ1-2; a possible D gene is TRBD1 (6 bases). Trimming left V 11 bases short and J 5 bases short, with 18 bases between. Germline V gives CDR1 KGHSH, CDR2 LQKENI. This CDR3 has 13 residues. The CDR3 here is CASRDTQVYGYTF. CDR3 DNA sequence: TGTGCCTCCAGGGACACACAAGTATATGGCTACACCTTC.

The J gene is TRBJ2-1, the V gene TRBV11-3; weak D call: TRBD2 (5 bases). The CDR3 contains 15 residues. The V and J ends lost 5 bases and 0 bases respectively, with 11 bases between them. The germline V gene has CDR1 SGHNT and CDR2 YENEEA. CDR3 DNA sequence: TGTGCCAGCAGCCCGGACGGAGGCTCCTACAATGAGCAGTTCTTC. Residues: CASSPDGGSYNEQFF.

This clone has just one count. The chain employs TRBV4-2 and TRBJ2-1; D may be TRBD2 (5 bases). Germline values: CDR1 LGHNA, CDR2 YNFKEQ. V was shortened by 0 bases and J by 1 base, with 7 bases between the two germline ends. The CDR3 length is 15 residues. The CDR3 nucleotides read TGTGCCAGCAGCCAAGAGAGGGTTTCCTACAATGAGCAGTTCTTC. Amino acids: CASSQERVSYNEQFF.

This clone was counted a single time. The J gene is TRBJ1-1, the V gene TRBV7-9; maybe TRBD1 (5 bases). The CDR3 has 14 amino acids. Germline CDR1 reads SEHNR; CDR2 reads FQNEAQ (reference sequence). V was pared by 5 bases and J by 1 base, with 11 bases between. CDR3 DNA: TGTGCCAGCAGCCCAGGGAGGAGGAACACTGAAGCTTTCTTT. Protein: CASSPGRRNTEAFF.

V and J are TRBV5-8 and TRBJ1-5, with 9 bases fitting TRBD1. CDR1 and CDR2 (germline): SGHTS, YDEGEE. The length of the CDR3 is 14 residues. The trim removed 4 bases at V and 7 bases at J, leaving 6 bases unmatched. DNA for the CDR3: TGTGCCAGCAGCCTGGGACAGGGCGGCCAGCCCCAGCATTTT. This codes for CASSLGQGGQPQHF.

The chain employs TRBV29-1 and TRBJ2-7, with a weak D call TRBD1 (6 bases). The V gene's germline CDR1 is SQVTM and CDR2 ANQGSEA. The CDR3 loop spans 13 amino acids. V was shortened by 8 bases and J by 2 bases, with 16 bases between the two germline ends. CDR3 DNA sequence: TGCAGCTCCACTACAGGGTTTGCCTACGAGCAGTACTTC. Its translation is CSSTTGFAYEQYF.

The chain recombines TRBV3-1 (or the pseudogene TRBV3-2) with TRBJ1-5; D is perhaps TRBD1 (6 bases). Trimming removed 4 bases from V and 1 base from J, with 11 bases in between. The CDR3 length is 15 residues. Germline CDR1 reads LGHDT; CDR2 reads YNNKEL (reference sequence). The CDR3 nucleotides are TGTGCCAGCAGCCTAACGACAGGAAGCAATCAGCCCCAGCATTTT. Protein sequence: CASSLTTGSNQPQHF.

The rearrangement uses TRBV20-1 and TRBJ2-1; D may be TRBD2 (5 bases). The V gene lost 3 bases and the J gene lost 8 bases, with 8 bases spanning the gap. The germline gives CDR1 DFQATT, CDR2 SNEGSKA (reference sequence). The CDR3 covers 11 residues. The CDR3 reads CSASAEDEQFF. DNA of the CDR3: TGCAGTGCTAGCGCGGAGGATGAGCAGTTCTTC.

The gene calls are TRBV2 and TRBJ2-7; 14 bases fit TRBD2. V was clipped by 6 bases and J by 6 bases; unmatched bases: 10. Germline V gene data show CDR1 as SNHLY and CDR2 as FYNNEI. This CDR3 is 16 amino acids long. DNA of the CDR3: TGTGCCAGCAGCGCAATTGGAGGACTAGCGGGAGGCGAGCAGTACTTC. This codes for CASSAIGGLAGGEQYF. Full variable domain (remainder filled in from reference TRBV2 and TRBJ2-7): EPEVTQTPSHQVTQMGQEVILRCVPISNHLYFYWYRQILGQKVEFLVSFYNNEISEKSEIFDDQFSVERPDGSNFTLKIRSTKLEDSAMYFCASSAIGGLAGGEQYFGPGTRLTVT.

The V and J genes are TRBV7-2 and TRBJ1-1; a weak D match, TRBD1 (6 bases). Germline assignment: CDR1 SGHTA and CDR2 FQGNSA. V was clipped by 3 bases and J by 1 base, with 12 bases between them. The CDR3 covers 15 residues. The CDR3 DNA follows: TGTGCCAGCAGCTTCAGACCAGGGGAGAACACTGAAGCTTTCTTT. Translated: CASSFRPGENTEAFF.

This sequence joins TRBV6-5 and TRBJ1-2; D is uncertain. V was shortened by 4 bases and J by 5 bases, with 17 bases between the two germline ends. The germline gives CDR1 MNHEY, CDR2 SVGAGI. The CDR3 has 15 amino acids. The DNA of the CDR3 is TGTGCCAGCAGTTTCGAGACGGGGAACGGGTATGGCTACACCTTC. Amino acid sequence: CASSFETGNGYGYTF.

This clone occurred a few times. V is TRBV3-1 (or the pseudogene TRBV3-2) and J is TRBJ2-2; D remains ambiguous. V was trimmed by 4 bases and J by 8 bases, leaving 11 bases between them. Germline CDR1 reads LGHDT; CDR2 reads YNNKEL (reference sequence). The CDR3 has 13 amino acids. The CDR3 DNA reads TGTGCCAGCAGCCCCCGTTCCCCTGGGGAGCTGTTTTTT. Translation: CASSPRSPGELFF.

The J gene is TRBJ1-1, the V gene TRBV19; D call uncertain. There are 14 residues in the CDR3. Trimming pared 7 bases from V and 4 bases from J, leaving 16 bases between. Germline CDR1 LNHDA, CDR2 SQIVND (reference sequence). The CDR3 bases are TGTGCCAGTACTGACCGGGGTACGGCCACTGAAGCTTTCTTT. It translates to CASTDRGTATEAFF.

This chain joins TRBV6-2 or TRBV6-3 and TRBJ1-2; D is unresolved. Germline CDR1 MNHEY, CDR2 SVGEGT. The V and J ends lost 6 bases and 2 bases respectively, with 10 bases between them. The length of the CDR3 is 13 residues. The CDR3 DNA follows: TGTGCCAGCAGCAGACACCTGAACTATGGCTACACCTTC. Protein sequence: CASSRHLNYGYTF.

This chain uses TRBV27 with TRBJ1-5, with 7 bases that match TRBD1. Germline loops: CDR1 MNHEY, CDR2 SMNVEV (reference sequence). V shed 3 bases, J shed 4 bases, and the junction held 3 bases outside the gene matches. The CDR3 totals 14 residues. The CDR3 here is CASSFQGGNQPQHF. Here the CDR3 DNA reads TGTGCCAGCAGTTTTCAGGGGGGAAATCAGCCCCAGCATTTT.

V gene TRBV18 combines with J gene TRBJ1-2; 9 positions agree with TRBD1. The germline V gene encodes CDR1 KGHSH and CDR2 LQKENI. J lost 8 bases, V lost 6 bases, and 10 bases had no gene match. CDR3 length: 14 amino acids. CDR3 nucleotide sequence: TGTGCCAGCTCCCAGAACACAGGGGGCAGGGGCTACACCTTC. Protein sequence: CASSQNTGGRGYTF.

This clone was observed a few times. The rearrangement links TRBV6-2 or TRBV6-3 to TRBJ2-5; D not resolved. V was cut by 2 bases and J by 5 bases, with 12 bases left in between. In germline, CDR1 is MNHEY, CDR2 SVGEGT. This CDR3 spans 14 amino acids. CDR3 in amino acids: CASSYPPLDETQYF. CDR3 in DNA: TGTGCCAGCAGTTACCCCCCCTTAGATGAGACCCAGTACTTC.

This chain uses TRBV30 with TRBJ2-2, with D possibly matching TRBD1 (6 bases). Looked up from germline, CDR1 is GTSNPN and CDR2 is SVGIG (reference sequence). Trimming took off 3 bases at V and 3 bases at J, with 14 bases between the two ends. CDR3 length: 15 residues. The chain's CDR3 is CAWRGEQGYTGELFF. The CDR3 DNA is TGTGCCTGGAGGGGGGAACAGGGTTACACCGGGGAGCTGTTTTTT.

The chain combines TRBV19 with TRBJ2-7, with D perhaps matching TRBD1 (5 bases). V lost 7 bases and J 6 bases, leaving 13 bases between the germline ends. The CDR3 totals 12 residues. The V gene's germline CDR1 is LNHDA and CDR2 SQIVND (reference sequence). The chain's CDR3 is CASTMSGPEQYF. DNA for the CDR3: TGTGCCAGTACCATGTCAGGGCCCGAGCAGTACTTC.

Only one count was recorded for this clone. The rearrangement uses TRBV5-1 and TRBJ1-1; TRBD1 might be the D (6 bases). The V end was cut by 0 bases, the J end by 1 base, with 10 bases between. This CDR3 is 15 amino acids long. The germline CDR1 and CDR2 sequences are SGHRS and YFSETQ. This CDR3 is CASSLDLQGNTEAFF. The DNA of the CDR3 is TGCGCCAGCAGCTTGGATCTACAGGGGAACACTGAAGCTTTCTTT.

The chain joins TRBV7-2 to TRBJ1-2; a weak D match, TRBD1 (6 bases). Germline V gene lookup returns CDR1 SGHTA and CDR2 FQGNSA. This CDR3 spans 14 amino acids. The V end was cut by 2 bases, the J end by 3 bases, with 10 bases between. The CDR3 region has the DNA TGTGCCAGCAGCTTATGGGCAGGGGACTATGGCTACACCTTC. Its translation is CASSLWAGDYGYTF.

The rearrangement joins TRBV6-5 to TRBJ2-1, with 7 positions matching TRBD2. V shed 5 bases, J shed 7 bases, and the junction held 11 bases outside the gene matches. The CDR3 contains 15 residues. The germline CDR1 and CDR2 sequences are MNHEY and SVGAGI. DNA for the CDR3: TGTGCCAGCAGTCGTCAGCTTAACGGGGGGAATGAGCAGTTCTTC. It encodes CASSRQLNGGNEQFF.

This chain links TRBV27 with TRBJ1-6; D may be TRBD1 (5 bases). The germline CDR1 and CDR2 sequences are MNHEY and SMNVEV (reference sequence). V lost 0 bases and J 4 bases, leaving 19 bases between the germline ends. The CDR3 is 19 amino acids. The CDR3 DNA reads TGTGCCAGCAGTTTATCGCGAATTTCGACAGTCAGATATAATTCACCCCTCCACTTT. Encoded protein: CASSLSRISTVRYNSPLHF.

This clone appeared a single time. The chain combines TRBV5-1 with TRBJ2-7; the match to TRBD1 covers 9 bases. Germline assignment: CDR1 SGHRS and CDR2 YFSETQ. Unmatched junction bases numbered 6, after V lost 0 bases and J lost 5 bases. The CDR3 totals 15 residues. CDR3 DNA: TGCGCCAGCAGCTTGGCCCTACAGGGGGCCAACGAGCAGTACTTC. Translating gives CASSLALQGANEQYF.

This clone turned up a few times. The chain has TRBV2 and TRBJ1-2, with D possibly TRBD1 on 5 matching bases. The germline V gene encodes CDR1 SNHLY and CDR2 FYNNEI. CDR3 size: 13 residues. Deletions cut 2 bases from V and 6 bases from J, with 10 bases between. CDR3 nucleotide sequence: TGTGCCAGCAGTGAAAACCAGGGCCATGGCTACACCTTC. Translated, it gives CASSENQGHGYTF.